What follows describes a single T cell receptor (beta chain). Mismatch with germline at one junction end may stem from a read error. This sample was included in a study of T cells after yellow fever vaccination. The CDR3 covers 14 residues. Germline V gene data show CDR1 as LGHNA and CDR2 as YNFKEQ. MiXCR, applied by TCRdb to the 5' RACE reads, yields one record per CDR3 protein. The table includes about 210,000 distinct CDR3 sequences, approximately 6.3% detected once. The chain employs TRBV4-2 and TRBJ2-5, with 8 positions matching TRBD1. The starting material was CD4+ T cells sorted from PBMCs, obtained on the day of the yellow fever booster vaccination. This TCR derives from a man between 25 and 39 years old who received the YFV17D yellow fever vaccine. The CDR3 protein is CASRQGQGQETQYF. DNA for the CDR3: TGTGCCAGCAGACAAGGACAGGGTCAAGAGACCCAGTACTTC.